These 4 T cell receptor beta chains were sequenced from one sample in a study of blood T cell repertoires in COVID-19 (dated by TCRdb to the early 2020s). Libraries came from the immunoSEQ multiplex PCR assay. This is the immuneACCESS table as TCRdb keeps it, with only in-frame sequences that have V and J called. A part of the clones is gone; compared with another copy, unresolved V genes explain less than half, and the rest is unexplained. In all, the sample holds tens of thousands of clones, and almost 85% of those were seen once. The ten largest clones capture 3.5% to 4.5% of the sample. Material: peripheral blood. These receptors all stem from a man in his sixties with acute or convalescent COVID-19.

The rearrangement joins TRBV3-1 (or the pseudogene TRBV3-2) to TRBJ2-5; weak D call: TRBD1 (5 bases). Germline V CDR1 and CDR2: LGHDT, YNNKEL (reference sequence). The length of the CDR3 is 12 residues. V gave up 1 base and J gave up 14 bases, with 14 bases separating them. CDR3: CASSQVTTVLYF. CDR3 nucleotides: TGTGCCAGCAGCCAAGTAACGACAGTCCTTTACTTC.

The chain recombines TRBV27 with TRBJ2-1, with a weak D call TRBD2 (6 bases). V lost 3 bases and J lost 5, with 11 bases in between. Germline lookup yields CDR1 MNHEY and CDR2 SMNVEV (reference sequence). The CDR3 loop spans 14 amino acids. Here the CDR3 reads CASSFGTYNNEQFF. CDR3 in DNA: TGTGCCAGCAGTTTCGGGACTTACAACAATGAGCAGTTCTTC.

This clone was counted only a few times. The chain has TRBV2 and TRBJ1-5; perhaps TRBD1 as D (5 bases). The germline V and J ends were trimmed by 8 bases and 5 bases, with 10 bases remaining between them. The germline V gene encodes CDR1 SNHLY and CDR2 FYNNEI. The CDR3 has 12 residues. CDR3 amino acids: CASAGEYQPQHF. The CDR3 DNA reads TGTGCCAGCGCGGGGGAGTATCAGCCCCAGCATTTT.

This clone has just one count. V is TRBV11-2 and J is TRBJ1-5; possible D gene TRBD1, 6 bases. Germline CDR1 reads SGHAT; CDR2 reads FQNNGV. This CDR3 spans 14 amino acids. Deletions cut 5 bases from V and 3 bases from J, with 11 bases between. The CDR3: CASSLGQFNQPQHF. CDR3 in DNA: TGTGCCAGCAGCCTCGGACAGTTCAATCAGCCCCAGCATTTT.